The 4 T cell receptor beta chains presented below share a single source sample, sequenced in a study of blood T cells in healthy people across ages. Primed by a sample-barcoded 5' primer and a J-beta primer mix, a second PCR proceeded for roughly 7 to 11 cycles. MiXCR, run by TCRdb on the 5' RACE reads, gives a single entry per CDR3 protein. The table lists 660,000 or so distinct CDR3 sequences, roughly 53% of them singletons. Sequenced input: blood. The receptor set was obtained from a man aged 55 to 70 in good health.

The chain recombines TRBV27 with TRBJ2-3; the match to TRBD2 covers 9 bases. V shed 5 bases, J shed 5 bases, and the junction held 5 bases outside the gene matches. CDR3 size: 14 residues. From germline, CDR1 is MNHEY and CDR2 SMNVEV (reference sequence). The CDR3 loop is CASSSGGQLDTQYF. In nucleotides, the CDR3 is TGTGCCAGCAGTAGCGGGGGGCAATTAGATACGCAGTATTTT.

This clonotype showed up just a few times. The chain uses TRBV27 and TRBJ2-7, with D perhaps matching TRBD1 (6 bases). CDR3 length equals 13 residues. Trimming took off 3 bases at V and 3 bases at J, with 9 bases between the two ends. Germline V CDR1 and CDR2: MNHEY, SMNVEV (reference sequence). Written as DNA, the CDR3 is TGTGCCAGCAGTTTGACAGGACGCTACGAGCAGTACTTC. Residues: CASSLTGRYEQYF.

The chain employs TRBV20-1 and TRBJ2-4; TRBD1 aligns across 10 bases. The trim removed 6 bases at V and 5 bases at J, leaving 4 bases unmatched. The CDR3 runs 13 residues. CDR1 DFQATT and CDR2 SNEGSKA come from the germline V gene (reference sequence). As DNA, the CDR3 is TGCAGTGCAAGGGGGACAGGGGAAAACATTCAGTACTTC. It encodes CSARGTGENIQYF.

The chain employs TRBV27 and TRBJ1-6, with a weak D call TRBD1 (5 bases). The germline CDR1 and CDR2 sequences are MNHEY and SMNVEV (reference sequence). The CDR3 runs to 14 residues. V was clipped by 7 bases and J by 9 bases, with 16 bases between them. DNA for the CDR3: TGTGCCAGCAATGTCGGGGGTCCAGGTTCACCCCTCCACTTT. Translating gives CASNVGGPGSPLHF.